This is a list of T cell receptor beta chains from one sample in a study of OX40 agonist ivuxolimab in advanced cancers. Sequencing was performed with immunoSEQ multiplex PCR; in TCRdb, only in-frame clones are kept and a portion is missing. The sample has more than 25,000 clones; roughly 74% are singletons. The sequenced sample was CD4+ or CD8+ T cells sorted from blood, obtained in a trial of the OX40 agonist ivuxolimab. These receptors came from an adult with an advanced solid tumor such as melanoma, head and neck, liver or kidney cancer. The CDR3 runs from the conserved cysteine through the conserved F or W. The D gene is left open where the match is weak. Rows may omit the clone size; those that give it use once, few, many or a size class.

j_call	clone_size	v_call	d_call	cdr3_aa	cdr3_nt
TRBJ1-5	.	TRBV7-2	.	CASSSTRDQPQHF	TGTGCCAGCAGTAGCACCAGGGATCAGCCCCAGCATTTT
TRBJ1-1	.	TRBV2	.	CASSGRWGNTEAFF	TGTGCCAGCAGCGGACGTTGGGGGAACACTGAAGCTTTCTTT
TRBJ1-5	.	TRBV5-3	.	CASSLGGKGLPQHF	TGTGCCAGCAGCTTGGGGGGCAAGGGCCTGCCCCAGCATTTT
TRBJ1-4	.	TRBV30	.	CAWSYAGVNEKLFF	TGTGCCTGGAGTTACGCAGGGGTAAATGAAAAACTGTTTTTT
TRBJ1-1	.	TRBV6-4	.	CASSERPSTEAFF	TGTGCCAGCAGTGAGAGGCCCAGCACTGAAGCTTTCTTT
TRBJ2-2	.	TRBV2	.	CASSPPRAGELFF	TGTGCCAGCAGTCCCCCTAGGGCCGGGGAGCTGTTTTTT
TRBJ1-2	.	TRBV6-5	TRBD1	CASRPDRGLGYTF	TGTGCCAGCAGACCGGACAGGGGGCTTGGCTACACCTTC
TRBJ2-5	.	TRBV7-8	TRBD2	CASSLGLAGQETQYF	TGTGCCAGCAGCTTGGGACTAGCGGGGCAAGAGACCCAGTACTTC
TRBJ1-1	.	TRBV6-6	.	CASSYGSTEAFF	TGTGCCAGCAGTTACGGGAGCACTGAAGCTTTCTTT
TRBJ2-7	once	TRBV2	TRBD1	CASWDRSSGEQYF	TGTGCCAGCTGGGACAGGTCCTCGGGTGAGCAGTACTTC
TRBJ2-7	.	TRBV29-1	.	CSVGDIYEQYF	TGCAGCGTTGGGGACATCTACGAGCAGTACTTC
TRBJ2-5	.	TRBV9	.	CASSVGSRYRGRETQYF	TGTGCCAGCAGCGTAGGGTCAAGGTATAGGGGCAGAGAGACCCAGTACTTC
TRBJ1-2	.	TRBV5-1	TRBD1	CASSPGTGGNYGYTF	TGCGCCAGCAGCCCCGGGACAGGGGGCAACTATGGCTACACCTTC
TRBJ2-2	few	TRBV7-3	TRBD1	CASSFGTGDGELFF	TGTGCCAGCAGCTTTGGGACAGGGGACGGGGAGCTGTTTTTT
TRBJ1-1	.	TRBV5-6	.	CASSWGSGEAFF	TGTGCCAGCAGCTGGGGGTCGGGTGAAGCTTTCTTT
TRBJ1-3	few	TRBV7-2	.	CASSLGGTFSSGNTIYF	TGTGCCAGCAGCTTAGGTGGGACTTTCAGCTCTGGAAACACCATATATTTT
TRBJ1-1	.	TRBV18	.	CASSPFSTEAFF	TGTGCCAGCTCACCTTTCTCCACTGAAGCTTTCTTT
TRBJ1-5	.	TRBV23-1	.	CASSQSLRQYSNQPQHF	TGCGCCAGCAGTCAATCGCTCCGACAGTATAGCAATCAGCCCCAGCATTTT
TRBJ1-2	.	TRBV6-1	.	CASSEGDRPAFGYTF	TGTGCCAGCAGTGAAGGCGACAGGCCGGCGTTTGGCTACACCTTC
TRBJ2-5	.	TRBV20-1	.	CSVEGGETQYF	TGCAGTGTTGAGGGTGGAGAGACCCAGTACTTC
TRBJ2-1	.	TRBV9	TRBD2	CASSVEIAGDYNEQFF	TGTGCCAGCAGCGTAGAAATAGCGGGAGACTACAATGAGCAGTTCTTC
TRBJ2-2	.	TRBV5-6	TRBD2	CASSFLAGSGELFF	TGTGCCAGCAGCTTCCTAGCGGGGTCCGGGGAGCTGTTTTTT
TRBJ2-5	once	TRBV18	.	CASSPDQVQETQYF	TGTGCCAGCTCACCGGACCAGGTCCAAGAGACCCAGTACTTC
TRBJ2-7	few	TRBV27	.	CASSIVGYSSYEQYF	TGTGCCAGCAGCATCGTCGGCTACAGCTCCTACGAGCAGTACTTC
TRBJ2-4	.	TRBV7-8	TRBD1	CASSPEGADRAKNIQYF	TGTGCCAGCAGCCCCGAGGGGGCCGATCGGGCCAAAAACATTCAGTACTTC
TRBJ2-7	.	TRBV28	.	CASSATGRYEQYF	TGTGCCAGCAGTGCGACAGGTCGGTACGAGCAGTACTTC
TRBJ1-4	.	TRBV30	.	CAWSGWGREKLFF	TGTGCCTGGAGTGGTTGGGGACGCGAAAAACTGTTTTTT
TRBJ2-3	.	TRBV10-2	.	CASSGGQLKADTQYF	TGCGCCAGCAGCGGGGGACAGTTAAAGGCAGATACGCAGTATTTT
TRBJ2-2	.	TRBV11-2	TRBD1	CASSSSRGPAGELFF	TGTGCCAGCAGCTCCTCCAGGGGGCCCGCCGGGGAGCTGTTTTTT
TRBJ1-1	once	TRBV7-8	TRBD1	CASSLEGQGVAFF	TGTGCCAGCAGCTTAGAAGGACAGGGGGTAGCTTTCTTT
TRBJ1-4	.	TRBV5-1	.	CASSSEGDEKLFF	TGCGCCAGCAGCTCCGAGGGGGATGAAAAACTGTTTTTT
TRBJ1-5	.	TRBV18	.	CASSPRQEQPQHF	TGTGCCAGCTCACCAAGGCAGGAACAGCCCCAGCATTTT
TRBJ1-3	.	TRBV7-2	.	CASSADSGNTIYF	TGTGCCAGCAGCGCCGACTCTGGAAACACCATATATTTT
TRBJ1-1	.	TRBV5-5	.	CASSWAPRDTEAFF	TGTGCCAGCAGCTGGGCGCCAAGAGACACTGAAGCTTTCTTT
TRBJ2-1	once	TRBV5-6	TRBD1	CASSLGQGTYNEQFF	TGTGCCAGCAGCTTAGGACAGGGGACATACAATGAGCAGTTCTTC
TRBJ1-1	.	TRBV2	.	CASIVMLATEAFF	TGTGCCAGCATAGTCATGCTGGCCACTGAAGCTTTCTTT
TRBJ1-5	few	TRBV7-2	.	CASSSYSNQPQHF	TGTGCCAGCAGCTCGTATAGCAATCAGCCCCAGCATTTT